This record covers a single T cell receptor beta chain. This sample is part of a study of shared clonotypes between healthy human individuals. Germline CDR1 is DFQATT and CDR2 is SNEGSKA (reference sequence). Trimming stripped 4 bases from V and 6 bases from J, with 7 bases between. The CDR3 sequence is 10 residues long. In the authors' methods: Because ImmunoSEQ provided only junction sequences with no quality scores, the filtering differed. Clones were sequenced by immunoSEQ multiplex PCR, and TCRdb holds only the in-frame ones, with some missing. The V and J calls and clone size were taken over from that table, and D and trimming were inferred from the DNA. This table holds 450,000 to 650,000 clones, roughly 79% found once.

The sequencing sample was made of PBMCs. The clonotype was recovered from a woman aged 40-49 years in good health. Some clones in this sample may be carry-over from other donors' samples. This chain links TRBV20-1 with TRBJ2-7; D is unclear. CDR3 DNA: TGCAGTGCTATCAAAAGCGAGCAGTACTTC. Its protein product is CSAIKSEQYF.